The 17 T cell receptor beta chains listed next were all sequenced from one sample in a study of tumor-infiltrating lymphocytes in glioblastoma multiforme. TCR beta libraries were built from RNA through three nested multiplex PCR rounds using modified ARM-PCR. MiXCR, run by TCRdb on the multiplex PCR reads, gives a single entry per CDR3 protein. This sample has approximately 20,000 distinct CDR3 sequences; 60% to 80% occur once, and the top ten carry about 18%. The sample was peripheral blood. These receptors came from a male donor with glioblastoma.

Of note for this clonotype: A read error may account for a junction end that differs from germline. The rearrangement uses TRBV11-2 and TRBJ2-7, with a weak D call TRBD1 (6 bases). CDR1 is SGHAT and CDR2 is FQNNGV in the germline V gene. This CDR3 spans 13 amino acids. CDR3 in amino acids: CANSQGQTYEQYF. In DNA, the CDR3 is TGTGCCAACAGCCAAGGACAGACCTACGAGCAGTACTTC.

Comment on this clonotype: Mismatch with germline at one junction end may stem from a read error. The CDR3 DNA sequence: TGTGCCAGCACCGAAACAGGGAACACTGAAGCTTCATTT. It translates to CASTETGNTEASF. This chain connects TRBV12-3 or TRBV12-4 to TRBJ1-1; perhaps TRBD1 as D (6 bases). The CDR3 totals 13 residues.

To note about this clonotype: This may be a read error, as it is one base from a much larger clone. This chain joins TRBV5-1 and TRBJ2-7; D gene ambiguous. Germline V gene lookup returns CDR1 SGHRS and CDR2 YFSETQ. This CDR3 comprises 14 residues. The CDR3 sequence is CASAWGPCPYEQYF. The CDR3, as DNA: TGCGCGTCAGCTTGGGGTCCATGTCCCTACGAGCAGTACTTC.

The chain uses TRBV11-2 and TRBJ2-2, with D perhaps TRBD2 (5 bases). The CDR3 consists of 17 residues. Between the trimmed V and J ends, which lost 1 base and 2 bases, there was a span of 14 bases. The germline V gene encodes CDR1 SGHAT and CDR2 FQNNGV. The CDR3 loop reads CASSLGVAGANTGELFF. The CDR3 nucleotides read TGTGCCAGCAGCTTAGGGGTGGCGGGCGCAAACACCGGGGAGCTGTTTTTT.

As for this clonotype: The final CDR3 position lacks the conserved phenylalanine or tryptophan, pointing to a likely read error. It is unclear where the CDR3 begins or ends on the DNA, so no DNA is shown, and the CDR3 is as TCRdb lists it. V gene TRBV11-2 combines with J gene TRBJ2-1; the table assigns TRBD2, which was not confirmed against the DNA. The CDR3 is 15 amino acids in total, end residues counted. In germline, CDR1 is SGHAT, CDR2 FQNNGV. The CDR3 sequence: CANRRTSGRVGEQLL.

In this sample, this clonotype turned up many times. The rearrangement links TRBV10-3 to TRBJ2-1; D is perhaps TRBD1 (5 bases). CDR3 length: 16 residues. Germline CDR1 and CDR2: ENHRY and SYGVKD. V lost 0 bases and J 8 bases, leaving 17 bases between the germline ends. The CDR3 DNA reads as TGTGCCATCAGTGAGTCAGGGGCAGGGCCTGGTCATGAGCAGTTCTTC. Its translation: CAISESGAGPGHEQFF.

The rearrangement joins TRBV11-2 to TRBJ2-7; 7 bases are shared with TRBD1. The CDR3 covers 14 residues. The trim removed 9 bases at V and 4 bases at J, leaving 12 bases unmatched. Germline V gives CDR1 SGHAT, CDR2 FQNNGV. The DNA for the CDR3 is TGTGCCAGTATCCCGGCGACAGGGATATACGAGCAGTACTTC. Translating gives CASIPATGIYEQYF.

As regards this clonotype: This may come from a read error, since a much larger clone is one base off. The rearrangement links TRBV5-1 to TRBJ2-7; 7 positions agree with TRBD1. The CDR3 runs 14 residues. From germline, CDR1 is SGHRS and CDR2 YFSETQ. J gave up 6 bases and V 2 bases, and 8 bases lay outside the gene matches. The DNA of the CDR3 is TGCGCCAGCAGCTTCGTGACAGGGTTTGGCGAGCAGTACTTC. Amino acid sequence: CASSFVTGFGEQYF.

The chain employs TRBV20-1 and TRBJ2-3, with D unclear. Germline V lookup: CDR1 DFQATT, CDR2 SNEGSKA (reference sequence). The CDR3 extends over 14 amino acids. The V and J ends lost 8 bases and 2 bases respectively, with 17 bases between them. CDR3 nucleotide sequence: TGCAGTCTAAAAAAAAGGGCCCCCACAGATACGCAGTATTTT. Its translation: CSLKKRAPTDTQYF.

As for this clonotype: The junction departs from germline at one end; a sequencing error may be responsible. The chain links TRBV11-2 to TRBJ2-5; D perhaps matches TRBD1 (6 bases). Germline CDR1 is SGHAT and CDR2 is FQNNGV. The CDR3 has 16 residues. The CDR3 reads CASNLHGQRLRETQYF. For the CDR3, the DNA is TGTGCCAGCAACTTACACGGACAGCGGCTTAGGGAGACCCAGTACTTC.

At least ten counts were recorded for this clonotype. The chain carries TRBV6-5 and TRBJ1-2; TRBD1 agrees at 10 bases. With V trimmed by 3 bases and J by 5 bases, 6 bases remained unmatched. The CDR3 sequence is 15 residues long. The germline V gene has CDR1 MNHEY and CDR2 SVGAGI. This CDR3 reads CASSYFGGQGYGYTF. Written as DNA, the CDR3 is TGTGCCAGCAGTTATTTTGGGGGACAGGGGTATGGCTACACCTTC.

Notes on this clonotype: A much more abundant neighbour one base away suggests this may be a read error. This chain uses TRBV11-2 with TRBJ2-4, with 14 bases aligning to TRBD2. J lost 10 bases, V lost 1 base, and 9 bases had no gene match. CDR1 SGHAT and CDR2 FQNNGV come from the germline V gene. The CDR3 is 17 residues long. In DNA, the CDR3 is TGTGCCAGCAGCTTAGGATCCGGGACTAGCGGGAGAGAAATTCAGTACTTC. Its translation is CASSLGSGTSGREIQYF.

This chain uses TRBV20-1 with TRBJ2-5, with D possibly being TRBD2 (5 bases). V gave up 7 bases and J gave up 5 bases, with 23 bases separating them. The CDR3 sequence is 15 residues long. The germline CDR1 and CDR2 sequences are DFQATT and SNEGSKA (reference sequence). The CDR3 sequence: CSVSGRGGPRETQYF. The CDR3 DNA reads TGCAGTGTTAGTGGCCGCGGAGGACCGCGTGAGACCCAGTACTTC.

V gene TRBV20-1 combines with J gene TRBJ1-2, with D perhaps matching TRBD1 (5 bases). V was cut by 3 bases and J by 5 bases, with 10 bases left in between. Germline V gene sequence: CDR1 DFQATT, CDR2 SNEGSKA (reference sequence). CDR3 length equals 12 residues. The CDR3 region has the DNA TGCAGTGCTAGGGGGAGGGGTTATGGCTACACCTTC. It specifies CSARGRGYGYTF.

The CDR3 bases are TGCAGCGTTGAAGACGGACAGAAGAACACTGAAGCTTTCTTT. Translated: CSVEDGQKNTEAFF. The chain joins TRBV29-1 to TRBJ1-1; D is perhaps TRBD1 (6 bases). The V end was cut by 0 bases, the J end by 1 base, with 9 bases between. Germline CDR1 SQVTM, CDR2 ANQGSEA. The CDR3 runs 14 residues.

The rearrangement uses TRBV11-2 and TRBJ2-3; weak D call: TRBD2 (6 bases). Per germline, CDR1 SGHAT and CDR2 FQNNGV. Trimming took off 0 bases at V and 4 bases at J, with 14 bases between the two ends. This CDR3 region has 16 residues. CDR3 nucleotides: TGTGCCAGCAGCTTAGATTTGGGGGGAGTCCCAGATACGCAGTATTTT. This encodes CASSLDLGGVPDTQYF.

The chain joins TRBV29-1 to TRBJ2-1; maybe TRBD1 (7 bases). Germline V gene sequence: CDR1 SQVTM, CDR2 ANQGSEA. CDR3 length equals 14 residues. Trimming removed 4 bases from V and 8 bases from J, with 18 bases in between. The CDR3 region is CSVGGWQGGDEQFF. The DNA for the CDR3 is TGCAGCGTTGGGGGGTGGCAGGGGGGCGATGAGCAGTTCTTC.